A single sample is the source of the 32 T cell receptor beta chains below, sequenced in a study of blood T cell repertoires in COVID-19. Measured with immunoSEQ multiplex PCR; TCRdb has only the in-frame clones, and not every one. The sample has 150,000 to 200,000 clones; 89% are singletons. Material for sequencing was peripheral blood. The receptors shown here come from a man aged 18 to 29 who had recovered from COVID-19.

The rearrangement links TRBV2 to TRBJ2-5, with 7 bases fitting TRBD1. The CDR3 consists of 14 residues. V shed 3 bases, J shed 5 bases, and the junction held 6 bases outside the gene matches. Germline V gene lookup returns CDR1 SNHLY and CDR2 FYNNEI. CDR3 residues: CASSDQGVRETQYF. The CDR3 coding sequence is TGTGCCAGCAGTGATCAGGGGGTGAGGGAGACCCAGTACTTC. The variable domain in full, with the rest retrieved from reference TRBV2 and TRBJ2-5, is EPEVTQTPSHQVTQMGQEVILRCVPISNHLYFYWYRQILGQKVEFLVSFYNNEISEKSEIFDDQFSVERPDGSNFTLKIRSTKLEDSAMYFCASSDQGVRETQYFGPGTRLLVL.

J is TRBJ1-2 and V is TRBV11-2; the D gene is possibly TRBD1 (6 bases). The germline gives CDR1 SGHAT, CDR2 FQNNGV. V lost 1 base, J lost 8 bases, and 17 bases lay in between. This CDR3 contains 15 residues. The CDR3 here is CASSLAGLGAGGYTF. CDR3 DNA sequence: TGTGCCAGCAGCTTAGCGGGCTTGGGGGCTGGAGGCTACACCTTC. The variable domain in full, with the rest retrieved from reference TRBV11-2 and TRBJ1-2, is EAGVAQSPRYKIIEKRQSVAFWCNPISGHATLYWYQQILGQGPKLLIQFQNNGVVDDSQLPKDRFSAERLKGVDSTLKIQPAKLEDSAVYLCASSLAGLGAGGYTFGSGTRLTVV.

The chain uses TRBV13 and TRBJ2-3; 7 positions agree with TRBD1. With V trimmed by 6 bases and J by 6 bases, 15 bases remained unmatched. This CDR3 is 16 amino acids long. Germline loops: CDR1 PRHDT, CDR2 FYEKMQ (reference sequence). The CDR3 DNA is TGTGCCAGCAGTGACAGGGAAACCCGAAACAAGGATACGCAGTATTTT. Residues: CASSDRETRNKDTQYF.

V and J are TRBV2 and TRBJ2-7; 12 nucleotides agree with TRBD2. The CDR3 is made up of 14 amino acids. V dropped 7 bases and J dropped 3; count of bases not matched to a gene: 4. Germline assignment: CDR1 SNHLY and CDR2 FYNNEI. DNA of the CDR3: TGTGCCAGCAAAGGACTAGCGGGACTCTACGAGCAGTACTTC. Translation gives CASKGLAGLYEQYF.

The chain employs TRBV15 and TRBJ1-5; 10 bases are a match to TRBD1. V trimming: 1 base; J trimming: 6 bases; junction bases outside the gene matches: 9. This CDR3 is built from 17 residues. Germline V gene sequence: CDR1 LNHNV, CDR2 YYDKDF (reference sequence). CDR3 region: CATSRGGTGVRAQPQHF. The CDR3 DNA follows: TGTGCCACCAGCAGAGGTGGGACAGGGGTTAGAGCTCAGCCCCAGCATTTT.

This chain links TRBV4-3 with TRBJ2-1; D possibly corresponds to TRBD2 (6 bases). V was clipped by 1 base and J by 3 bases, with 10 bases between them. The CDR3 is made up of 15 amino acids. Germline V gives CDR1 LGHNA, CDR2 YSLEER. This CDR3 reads CASSQGGGIYNEQFF. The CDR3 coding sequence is TGCGCCAGCAGCCAAGGTGGCGGGATCTACAATGAGCAGTTCTTC.

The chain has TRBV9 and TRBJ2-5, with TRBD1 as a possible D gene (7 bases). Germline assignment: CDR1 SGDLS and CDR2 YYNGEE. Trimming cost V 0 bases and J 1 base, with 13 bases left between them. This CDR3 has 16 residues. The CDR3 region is CASSVAGAGGQETQYF. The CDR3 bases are TGTGCCAGCAGCGTAGCGGGGGCAGGGGGCCAAGAGACCCAGTACTTC.

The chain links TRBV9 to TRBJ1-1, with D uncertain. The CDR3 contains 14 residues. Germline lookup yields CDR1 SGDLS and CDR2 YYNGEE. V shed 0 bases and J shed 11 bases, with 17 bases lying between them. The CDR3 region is CASSVATDLGEAFF. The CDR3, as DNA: TGTGCCAGCAGCGTAGCTACGGACCTCGGGGAGGCTTTCTTT.

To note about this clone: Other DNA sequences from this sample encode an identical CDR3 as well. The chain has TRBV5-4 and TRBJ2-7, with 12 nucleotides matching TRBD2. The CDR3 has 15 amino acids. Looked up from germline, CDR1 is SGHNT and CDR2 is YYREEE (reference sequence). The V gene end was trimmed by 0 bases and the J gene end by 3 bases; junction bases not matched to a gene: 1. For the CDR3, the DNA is TGTGCCAGCAGCTTGGGGACTAGCGGGATCTACGAGCAGTACTTC. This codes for CASSLGTSGIYEQYF.

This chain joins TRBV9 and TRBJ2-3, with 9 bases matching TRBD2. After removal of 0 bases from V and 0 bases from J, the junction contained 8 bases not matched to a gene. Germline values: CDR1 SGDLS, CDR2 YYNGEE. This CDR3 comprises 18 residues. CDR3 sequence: CASSVVPSGTWSTDTQYF. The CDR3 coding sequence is TGTGCCAGCAGCGTAGTTCCTAGCGGGACATGGAGCACAGATACGCAGTATTTT.

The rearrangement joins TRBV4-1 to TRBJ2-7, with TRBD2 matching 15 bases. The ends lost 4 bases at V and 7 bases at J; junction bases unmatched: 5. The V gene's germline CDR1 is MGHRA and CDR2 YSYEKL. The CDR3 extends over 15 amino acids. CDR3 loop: CASSPGLAGGGEQYF. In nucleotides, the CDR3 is TGCGCCAGCAGCCCCGGACTAGCGGGAGGGGGTGAGCAGTACTTC.

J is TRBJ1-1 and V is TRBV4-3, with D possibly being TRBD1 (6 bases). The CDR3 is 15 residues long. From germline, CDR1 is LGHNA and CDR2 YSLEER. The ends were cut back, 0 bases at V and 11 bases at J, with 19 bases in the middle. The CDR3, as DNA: TGCGCCAGCAGCCAAGAACCCAGGGGCCTTGGGATGGCTTTCTTT. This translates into CASSQEPRGLGMAFF.

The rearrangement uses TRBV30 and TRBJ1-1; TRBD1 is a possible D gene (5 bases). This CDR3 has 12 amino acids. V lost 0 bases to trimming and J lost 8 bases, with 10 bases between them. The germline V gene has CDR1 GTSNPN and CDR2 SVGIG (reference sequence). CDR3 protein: CAWSVTEIEAFF. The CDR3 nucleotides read TGTGCCTGGAGTGTGACAGAAATAGAAGCTTTCTTT.

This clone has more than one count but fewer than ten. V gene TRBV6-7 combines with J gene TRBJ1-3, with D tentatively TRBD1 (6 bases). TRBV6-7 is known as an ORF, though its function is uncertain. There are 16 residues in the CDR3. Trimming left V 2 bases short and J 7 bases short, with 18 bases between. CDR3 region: CASSYQTRGNGNTIYF. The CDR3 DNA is TGTGCCAGCAGTTACCAGACGAGGGGGAATGGGAACACCATATATTTT.

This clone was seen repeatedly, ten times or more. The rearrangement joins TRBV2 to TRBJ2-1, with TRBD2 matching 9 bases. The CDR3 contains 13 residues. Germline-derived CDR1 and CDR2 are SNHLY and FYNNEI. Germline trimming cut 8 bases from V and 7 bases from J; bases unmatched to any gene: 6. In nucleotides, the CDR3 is TGTGCCAGCTGTAGCGGGAGAGGGAATGAGCAGTTCTTC. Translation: CASCSGRGNEQFF.

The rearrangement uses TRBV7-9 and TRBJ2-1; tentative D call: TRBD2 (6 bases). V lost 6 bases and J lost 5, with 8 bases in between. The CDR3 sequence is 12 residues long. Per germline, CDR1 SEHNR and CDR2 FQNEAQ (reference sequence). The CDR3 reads CASRGLNNEQFF. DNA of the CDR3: TGTGCCAGCAGGGGACTTAACAATGAGCAGTTCTTC.

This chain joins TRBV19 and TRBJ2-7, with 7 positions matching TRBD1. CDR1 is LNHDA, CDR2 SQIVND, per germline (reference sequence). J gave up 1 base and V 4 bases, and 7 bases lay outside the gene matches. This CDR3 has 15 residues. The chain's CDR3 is CASSTSGTASYEQYF. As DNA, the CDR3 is TGTGCCAGTAGTACCTCGGGGACAGCTTCCTACGAGCAGTACTTC.

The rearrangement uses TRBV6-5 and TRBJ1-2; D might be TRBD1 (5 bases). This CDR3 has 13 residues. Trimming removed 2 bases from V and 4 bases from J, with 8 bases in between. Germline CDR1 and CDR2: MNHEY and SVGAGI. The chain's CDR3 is CASSYTGSYGYTF. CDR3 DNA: TGTGCCAGCAGTTACACAGGTTCCTATGGCTACACCTTC.

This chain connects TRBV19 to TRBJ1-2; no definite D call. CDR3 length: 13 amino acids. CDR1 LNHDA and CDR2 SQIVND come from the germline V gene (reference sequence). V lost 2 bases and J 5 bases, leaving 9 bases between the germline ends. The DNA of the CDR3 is TGTGCCAGTAGTATAAACGTACGGTATGGCTACACCTTC. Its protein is CASSINVRYGYTF.

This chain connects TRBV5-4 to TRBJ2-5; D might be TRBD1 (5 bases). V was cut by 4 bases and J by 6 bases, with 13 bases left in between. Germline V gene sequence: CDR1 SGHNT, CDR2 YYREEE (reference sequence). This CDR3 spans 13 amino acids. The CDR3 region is CASSRGQGQTQYF. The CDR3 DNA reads TGTGCCAGCAGCCGCGGACAAGGACAGACCCAGTACTTC.

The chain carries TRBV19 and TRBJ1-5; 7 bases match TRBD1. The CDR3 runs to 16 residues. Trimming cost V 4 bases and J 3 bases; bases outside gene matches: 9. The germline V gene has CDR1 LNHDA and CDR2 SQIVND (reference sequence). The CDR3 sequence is CASSTGQEIFNQPQHF. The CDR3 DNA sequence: TGTGCCAGTAGTACCGGACAGGAGATATTCAATCAGCCCCAGCATTTT. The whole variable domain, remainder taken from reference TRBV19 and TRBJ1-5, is DGGITQSPKYLFRKEGQNVTLSCEQNLNHDAMYWYRQDPGQGLRLIYYSQIVNDFQKGDIAEGYSVSREKKESFPLTVTSAQKNPTAFYLCASSTGQEIFNQPQHFGDGTRLSIL.

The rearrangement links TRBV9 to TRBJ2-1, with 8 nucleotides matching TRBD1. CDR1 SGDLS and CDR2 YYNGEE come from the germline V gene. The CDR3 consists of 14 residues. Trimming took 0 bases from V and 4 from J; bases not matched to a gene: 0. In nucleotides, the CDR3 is TGTGCCAGCAGCGTAGGGGACAGGTACAATGAGCAGTTCTTC. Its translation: CASSVGDRYNEQFF.

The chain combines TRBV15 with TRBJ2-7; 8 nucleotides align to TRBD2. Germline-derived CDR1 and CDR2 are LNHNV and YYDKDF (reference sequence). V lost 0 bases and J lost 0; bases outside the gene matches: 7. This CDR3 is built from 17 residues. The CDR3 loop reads CATSRDKGGRTSYEQYF. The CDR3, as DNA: TGTGCCACCAGCAGAGATAAGGGCGGGAGGACCTCCTACGAGCAGTACTTC.

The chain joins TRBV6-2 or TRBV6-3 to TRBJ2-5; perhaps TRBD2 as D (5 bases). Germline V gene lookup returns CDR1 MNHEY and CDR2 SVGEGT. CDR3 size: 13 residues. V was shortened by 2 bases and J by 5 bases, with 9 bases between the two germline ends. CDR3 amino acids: CASSYGGWETQYF. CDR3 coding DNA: TGTGCCAGCAGTTACGGCGGGTGGGAGACCCAGTACTTC.

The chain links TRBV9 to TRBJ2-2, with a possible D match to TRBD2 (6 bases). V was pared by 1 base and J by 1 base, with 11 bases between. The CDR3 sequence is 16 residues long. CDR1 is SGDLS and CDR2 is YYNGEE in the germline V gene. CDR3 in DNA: TGTGCCAGCAGCGTAACCGGGACTTTGAACACCGGGGAGCTGTTTTTT. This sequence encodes CASSVTGTLNTGELFF. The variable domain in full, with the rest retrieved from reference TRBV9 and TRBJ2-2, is DSGVTQTPKHLITATGQRVTLRCSPRSGDLSVYWYQQSLDQGLQFLIQYYNGEERAKGNILERFSAQQFPDLHSELNLSSLELGDSALYFCASSVTGTLNTGELFFGEGSRLTVL.

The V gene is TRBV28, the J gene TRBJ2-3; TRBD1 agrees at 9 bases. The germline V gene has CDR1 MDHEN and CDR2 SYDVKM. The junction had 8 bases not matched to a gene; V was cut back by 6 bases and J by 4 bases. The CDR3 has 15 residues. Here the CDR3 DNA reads TGTGCCAGCAGCCACGGGACAGGGCGCGCAGATACGCAGTATTTT. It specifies CASSHGTGRADTQYF. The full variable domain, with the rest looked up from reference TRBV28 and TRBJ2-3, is DVKVTQSSRYLVKRTGEKVFLECVQDMDHENMFWYRQDPGLGLRLIYFSYDVKMKEKGDIPEGYSVSREKKERFSLILESASTNQTSMYLCASSHGTGRADTQYFGPGTRLTVL.

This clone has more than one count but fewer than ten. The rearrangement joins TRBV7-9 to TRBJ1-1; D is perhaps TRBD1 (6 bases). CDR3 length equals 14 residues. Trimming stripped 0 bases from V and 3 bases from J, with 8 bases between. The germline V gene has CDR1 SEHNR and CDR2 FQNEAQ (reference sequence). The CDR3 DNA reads TGTGCCAGCAGCTTAGCGGGGGCGTACACTGAAGCTTTCTTT. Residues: CASSLAGAYTEAFF.

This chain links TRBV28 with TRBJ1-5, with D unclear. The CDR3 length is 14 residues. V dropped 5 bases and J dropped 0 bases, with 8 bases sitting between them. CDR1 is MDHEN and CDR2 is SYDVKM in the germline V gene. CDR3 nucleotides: TGTGCCAGCAGTCTGGTCTATAGCAATCAGCCCCAGCATTTT. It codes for CASSLVYSNQPQHF.

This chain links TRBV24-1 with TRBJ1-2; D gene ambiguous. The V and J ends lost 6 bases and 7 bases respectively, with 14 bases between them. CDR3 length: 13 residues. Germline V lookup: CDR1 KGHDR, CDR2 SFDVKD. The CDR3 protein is CATSSLEGGGYTF. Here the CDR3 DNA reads TGTGCCACCAGTTCCCTAGAAGGTGGTGGCTACACCTTC.

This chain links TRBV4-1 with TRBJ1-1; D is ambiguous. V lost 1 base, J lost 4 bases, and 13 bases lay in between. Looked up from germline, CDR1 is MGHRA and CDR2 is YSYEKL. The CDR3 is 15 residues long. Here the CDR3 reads CASSQGLAVSTEAFF. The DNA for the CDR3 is TGCGCCAGCAGCCAAGGGTTGGCGGTTAGCACTGAAGCTTTCTTT.

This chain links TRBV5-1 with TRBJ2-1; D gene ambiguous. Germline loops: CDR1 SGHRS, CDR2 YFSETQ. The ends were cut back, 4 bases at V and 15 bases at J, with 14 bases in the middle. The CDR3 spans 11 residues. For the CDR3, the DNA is TGCGCCAGCAGCAGAGACGAGAGGCGGTTCTTC. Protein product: CASSRDERRFF.

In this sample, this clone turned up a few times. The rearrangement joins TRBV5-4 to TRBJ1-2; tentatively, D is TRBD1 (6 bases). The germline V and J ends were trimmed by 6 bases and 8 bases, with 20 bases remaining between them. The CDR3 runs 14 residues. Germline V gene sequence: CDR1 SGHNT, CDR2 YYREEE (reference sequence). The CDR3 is CASTTSRTVEGYTF. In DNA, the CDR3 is TGTGCCAGCACCACGAGCCGGACAGTTGAAGGCTACACCTTC.